The rows below give T cell receptor beta chains drawn from one sample of a study of blood T cell repertoires in COVID-19. Libraries were prepared by immunoSEQ multiplex PCR; TCRdb keeps only in-frame clonotypes and omits some of them. The sample records some 200,000 clones, under 85% being singletons. The sample consisted of peripheral blood. Receptors originate from a woman aged 40 to 49 with acute or convalescent COVID-19. Both conserved end residues are part of each CDR3. A D gene is named only where the DNA matches it firmly. A row's size may be missing; if present it is once, few, many or a size class.

>TRBV5-5|TRBJ1-6|.|.
CASTHTWSYNSPLHF
TGTGCCAGCACTCACACATGGTCCTATAATTCACCCCTCCACTTT
>TRBV19|TRBJ1-3|.|TRBD1
CASSTGQWSSGNTIYF
TGTGCCAGTAGTACGGGACAGTGGAGCTCTGGAAACACCATATATTTT
>TRBV27|TRBJ1-5|.|TRBD1
CASRAQGAGQPQHF
TGTGCCAGCAGGGCACAGGGGGCCGGGCAGCCCCAGCATTTT
>TRBV19|TRBJ2-1|.|TRBD1
CASTPGTGLYNEQFF
TGTGCCAGTACCCCGGGGACAGGGTTGTACAATGAGCAGTTCTTC
>TRBV20-1|TRBJ2-5|.|.
CSASWGLSQETQYF
TGCAGTGCTAGTTGGGGACTCTCCCAAGAGACCCAGTACTTC
>TRBV7-2|TRBJ1-2|.|.
CASSADNSYTF
TGTGCCAGCAGCGCGGACAATAGCTACACCTTC
>TRBV18|TRBJ2-4|.|TRBD2
CASSPNLAENIQYF
TGTGCCAGCTCACCTAATCTAGCGGAAAACATTCAGTACTTC
>TRBV28|TRBJ1-6|.|TRBD1
CASSRPYRGTRNSPLHF
TGTGCCAGCAGTCGACCCTACAGGGGGACGCGAAATTCACCCCTCCACTTT
>TRBV28|TRBJ1-2|.|TRBD1
CASITGGTHYTF
TGTGCCAGTATCACAGGGGGAACCCACTACACCTTC
>TRBV29-1|TRBJ1-1|few|.
CSVCQGWGMNTEAFF
TGCAGCGTGTGTCAGGGATGGGGTATGAACACTGAAGCTTTCTTT
>TRBV5-1|TRBJ2-1|.|TRBD1
CASSLMGQGAYGEQFF
TGCGCCAGCAGCTTGATGGGACAGGGGGCTTATGGTGAGCAGTTCTTC
>TRBV9|TRBJ1-5|once|TRBD1
CASSPGTGGTTQHF
TGTGCCAGCAGCCCCGGGACAGGGGGTACGACCCAGCATTTT
>TRBV5-1|TRBJ2-5|.|.
CASSLDTGTETQYF
TGCGCCAGCAGCTTGGACACAGGGACGGAGACCCAGTACTTC
>TRBV4-1|TRBJ1-5|.|TRBD1
CASSQLSTGHQPQHF
TGCGCCAGCAGCCAACTTTCGACAGGGCATCAGCCCCAGCATTTT
>TRBV30|TRBJ2-3|.|.
CAWSVGLGGTDTQYF
TGTGCCTGGAGTGTAGGTTTAGGGGGCACAGATACGCAGTATTTT
>TRBV5-1|TRBJ1-2|.|.
CASSLIQTNYGYTF
TGCGCCAGCAGCCTGATACAAACTAACTATGGCTACACCTTC
>TRBV18|TRBJ1-4|.|TRBD1
CASSGTDEKLFF
TGTGCCAGCTCCGGGACAGACGAAAAACTGTTTTTT
>TRBV20-1|TRBJ1-2|few|.
CSLPENYGYTF
TGCAGCCTACCTGAGAACTATGGCTACACCTTC
>TRBV6-5|TRBJ2-7|.|TRBD1
CASRTGTGIINEQYF
TGTGCCAGCAGGACGGGGACAGGGATCATCAACGAGCAGTACTTC
>TRBV6-5|TRBJ1-3|.|.
CASSSQGSGNTIYF
TGTGCCAGCAGTTCGCAGGGAAGCGGAAACACCATATATTTT
>TRBV15|TRBJ1-5|many|TRBD1
CATSRTRGQASNQPQHF
TGTGCCACCAGCAGAACCCGTGGACAGGCTAGCAATCAGCCCCAGCATTTT
>TRBV6-6|TRBJ1-2|.|TRBD1
CASSSAQGANNYGYTF
TGTGCCAGCAGTTCCGCACAGGGGGCGAATAACTATGGCTACACCTTC
>TRBV7-2|TRBJ2-1|few|TRBD1
CASSFGDRVNEQFF
TGTGCCAGCAGCTTTGGGGACAGGGTTAATGAGCAGTTCTTC
>TRBV12-3/TRBV12-4|TRBJ1-6|.|.
CASSFRQSPLHF
TGTGCCAGCAGTTTCCGTCAGTCACCCCTCCACTTT
>TRBV5-8|TRBJ1-5|.|.
CASSPPSDLFQPQHF
TGTGCCAGCAGCCCCCCCAGTGATTTGTTTCAGCCCCAGCATTTT
>TRBV4-1|TRBJ1-2|.|.
CASSHYLGHQGDYGYTF
TGCGCCAGCAGCCACTATTTGGGACACCAAGGGGACTATGGCTACACCTTC
>TRBV4-1|TRBJ2-5|.|TRBD2
CASSQDPGGETQYF
TGCGCCAGCAGCCAAGATCCGGGGGGGGAGACCCAGTACTTC
>TRBV11-2|TRBJ2-1|.|TRBD1
CASSLVRTGFTEQFF
TGTGCCAGCAGCTTAGTCCGGACAGGGTTCACTGAGCAGTTCTTC
>TRBV11-1|TRBJ1-3|medium-sized|TRBD1
CASSKDRGSGNTIYF
TGTGCCAGCAGCAAAGACAGGGGTTCCGGAAACACCATATATTTT
>TRBV3-1/TRBV3-2|TRBJ2-5|.|TRBD2
CASSQGGRGVKTQYF
TGTGCCAGCAGCCAAGGAGGTCGGGGGGTCAAGACCCAGTACTTC
>TRBV27|TRBJ2-7|.|TRBD1
CASSLPSQGANEQYF
TGTGCCAGCAGTTTACCGTCGCAGGGGGCGAACGAGCAGTACTTC
>TRBV28|TRBJ2-7|.|.
CASRSYEQYF
TGTGCCAGCCGCAGTTACGAGCAGTACTTC
>TRBV5-4|TRBJ1-5|.|.
CASSPGGNNQPQHF
TGTGCCAGCAGCCCGGGAGGGAACAATCAGCCCCAGCATTTT
>TRBV5-1|TRBJ1-4|once|.
CASSTRVGEKLFF
TGCGCCAGCAGCACCAGGGTAGGGGAAAAACTGTTTTTT
>TRBV24-1|TRBJ2-2|.|.
CATSEAGSTGELFF
TGTGCCACCAGTGAGGCAGGGTCTACCGGGGAGCTGTTTTTT